Below, 7 T cell receptor beta chains from the same sample are listed, as sequenced in a study of blood T cell repertoires in COVID-19. The method was immunoSEQ multiplex PCR; TCRdb's version includes in-frame clones alone and lacks a portion of them. The table includes 300,000 to 400,000 clones, about 87% detected once. The source material was PBMCs or T cells enriched from blood (not recorded which). Receptors originate from a man aged 25-40 years who had recovered from COVID-19.

In this sample, this clone turned up once. The gene calls are TRBV30 and TRBJ2-5, with D unclear. Trimming shortened V by 4 bases and J by 5 bases, and 14 bases separated the two germline ends. This CDR3 is 13 amino acids long. Germline V CDR1 and CDR2: GTSNPN, SVGIG (reference sequence). For the CDR3, the DNA is TGTGCCTGGACAGGCCCCGGTTGGGAGACCCAGTACTTC. Translation: CAWTGPGWETQYF.

The V call is TRBV28, the J call TRBJ2-1; D is undetermined. This CDR3 is built from 14 residues. Germline V gene sequence: CDR1 MDHEN, CDR2 SYDVKM. V dropped 3 bases and J dropped 7 bases, with 13 bases sitting between them. CDR3 in DNA: TGTGCCAGCAGTTTTCCCCTACAGACGAATGAGCAGTTCTTC. This encodes CASSFPLQTNEQFF. The complete variable domain, with remaining parts taken from reference TRBV28 and TRBJ2-1, reads DVKVTQSSRYLVKRTGEKVFLECVQDMDHENMFWYRQDPGLGLRLIYFSYDVKMKEKGDIPEGYSVSREKKERFSLILESASTNQTSMYLCASSFPLQTNEQFFGPGTRLTVL.

This clone was recorded a few times. The chain employs TRBV14 and TRBJ1-1; D might be TRBD1 (6 bases). The germline V gene has CDR1 SGHDN and CDR2 FVKESK. The CDR3 is made up of 16 amino acids. Between the trimmed V and J ends, which lost 7 bases and 1 base, there was a span of 19 bases. The CDR3 region is CASTPGAGVPNTEAFF. In nucleotides, the CDR3 is TGTGCCAGCACCCCAGGGGCCGGGGTTCCGAACACTGAAGCTTTCTTT.

The CDR3 DNA sequence: TGTGCCAGCTCAGGAACAGGGGGCGGCTATAATTCACCCCTCCACTTT. Its protein product is CASSGTGGGYNSPLHF. The chain carries TRBV18 and TRBJ1-6; 9 positions match TRBD1. J lost 3 bases, V lost 5 bases, and 5 bases had no gene match. This CDR3 contains 16 residues. The germline CDR1 and CDR2 sequences are KGHSH and LQKENI.

This chain uses TRBV7-9 with TRBJ1-2; 7 nucleotides line up with TRBD1. The germline gives CDR1 SEHNR, CDR2 FQNEAQ (reference sequence). This CDR3 is 12 amino acids long. Trimming at V came to 6 bases and at J to 6 bases, leaving 4 bases not matched to a gene. CDR3 sequence (DNA): TGTGCCAGCAGGCTAGGGGGCGATGGCTACACCTTC. Encoded protein: CASRLGGDGYTF.

V and J are TRBV10-3 and TRBJ2-5, with TRBD2 as a possible D gene (7 bases). CDR3 size: 17 residues. V dropped 2 bases and J dropped 3 bases, with 19 bases sitting between them. From germline, CDR1 is ENHRY and CDR2 SYGVKD. In nucleotides, the CDR3 is TGTGCCATCAGTGAGGATAAGACGGGGGGCCAAGAAGAGACCCAGTACTTC. Residues: CAISEDKTGGQEETQYF.

The chain uses TRBV28 and TRBJ1-4; possibly TRBD1 for D (6 bases). The CDR3 runs to 19 residues. The germline gives CDR1 MDHEN, CDR2 SYDVKM. V lost 6 bases and J lost 3, with 26 bases in between. The DNA for the CDR3 is TGTGCCAGCAGCCGCCTGGGGAGGGTGGGGGGCATGTCTAATGAAAAACTGTTTTTT. Translation gives CASSRLGRVGGMSNEKLFF. Variable domain in full (rest from reference TRBV28 and TRBJ1-4): DVKVTQSSRYLVKRTGEKVFLECVQDMDHENMFWYRQDPGLGLRLIYFSYDVKMKEKGDIPEGYSVSREKKERFSLILESASTNQTSMYLCASSRLGRVGGMSNEKLFFGSGTQLSVL.